These 11 T cell receptor beta chains were all obtained from the same sample, sequenced in a study of memory CD4+ T cells and cytomegalovirus serostatus. The data were produced by immunoSEQ multiplex PCR, yet TCRdb's version contains in-frame clones alone and is incomplete. The sample lists some 66,000 clones, about 76% occurring once. The sort gate was single viable CD3+CD4+CD8-CD45RO+ cells for memory CD4+ T cells. Specimen: memory CD4+ T cells from blood. These receptors came from an adult in good health and CMV-seropositive.

The genes are TRBV2 and TRBJ2-1; the D is unclear. The CDR3 is made up of 15 amino acids. Germline CDR1 reads SNHLY; CDR2 reads FYNNEI. V was cut by 3 bases and J by 5 bases, with 14 bases left in between. The CDR3 DNA follows: TGTGCCAGCAGTGAGATAACGGAAGCAAACAATGAGCAGTTCTTC. As protein: CASSEITEANNEQFF.

This chain links TRBV6-6 with TRBJ2-1, with TRBD1 matching over 8 bases. The CDR3 runs 15 residues. Germline values: CDR1 MNHNY, CDR2 SVGAGI (reference sequence). J gave up 5 bases and V 5 bases, and 8 bases lay outside the gene matches. The CDR3 is CASSPIQGGDNEQFF. Written as DNA, the CDR3 is TGTGCCAGCAGTCCTATACAGGGGGGTGACAATGAGCAGTTCTTC.

J is TRBJ2-7 and V is TRBV6-5; the D gene is possibly TRBD2 (6 bases). From germline, CDR1 is MNHEY and CDR2 SVGAGI. Trimming left V 7 bases short and J 2 bases short, with 15 bases between. The CDR3 spans 14 residues. This CDR3 reads CASNRLDQAYEQYF. The DNA of the CDR3 is TGTGCCAGCAATAGACTAGATCAAGCCTACGAGCAGTACTTC.

CDR3 region: CASMRMGNQPQHF. The CDR3 region has the DNA TGTGCCAGCATGCGAATGGGCAATCAGCCCCAGCATTTT. The chain combines TRBV6-1 with TRBJ1-5; D call uncertain. V was cut by 7 bases and J by 2 bases, with 9 bases left in between. The V gene's germline CDR1 is MNHNS and CDR2 SASEGT. This CDR3 spans 13 amino acids.

The V gene is TRBV6-5, the J gene TRBJ2-7, with 7 bases lining up with TRBD1. The junction had 6 bases not matched to a gene; V was cut back by 6 bases and J by 4 bases. From germline, CDR1 is MNHEY and CDR2 SVGAGI. The CDR3 extends over 13 amino acids. Here the CDR3 reads CASRRQGQYEQYF. The DNA of the CDR3 is TGTGCCAGCAGGCGACAGGGTCAGTACGAGCAGTACTTC.

This clone was observed a handful of times. The chain carries TRBV10-3 and TRBJ1-6, with D perhaps TRBD1 (5 bases). Germline V CDR1 and CDR2: ENHRY, SYGVKD. Trimming pared 10 bases from V and 5 bases from J, leaving 15 bases between. The CDR3 runs to 14 residues. This CDR3 reads CATSMGQNNSPLHF. The DNA of the CDR3 is TGTGCCACCAGCATGGGGCAGAATAATTCACCCCTCCACTTT.

This clone was picked up a small number of times. The V call is TRBV27, the J call TRBJ2-7; no reliable D call. V was clipped by 4 bases and J by 0 bases, with 10 bases between them. Germline V gene sequence: CDR1 MNHEY, CDR2 SMNVEV (reference sequence). The CDR3 is 14 residues long. This chain's CDR3 is CASSSAVGSYEQYF. The CDR3 nucleotides are TGTGCCAGCAGTTCGGCTGTTGGCTCCTACGAGCAGTACTTC.

The genes are TRBV6-6 and TRBJ2-2; D is tentatively TRBD1 or TRBD2 (6 bases each). Germline CDR1 MNHNY, CDR2 SVGAGI (reference sequence). This CDR3 region has 16 residues. The ends were cut back, 2 bases at V and 1 base at J, with 11 bases in the middle. The CDR3 nucleotides read TGTGCCAGCAGTTACCTGGGGGGCCGGAACACCGGGGAGCTGTTTTTT. Its protein product is CASSYLGGRNTGELFF.

The chain is built from TRBV4-2 and TRBJ2-5, with TRBD1 matching over 10 bases. The CDR3 is 15 residues long. V lost 4 bases to trimming and J lost 5 bases; unmatched junction nucleotides: 7. Germline CDR1 reads LGHNA; CDR2 reads YNFKEQ. CDR3 sequence reads: CASSPLTGGGETQYF. The CDR3 bases are TGTGCCAGCAGCCCTTTGACAGGGGGCGGGGAGACCCAGTACTTC.

The chain is built from TRBV2 and TRBJ1-2; 7 bases are shared with TRBD1. The germline V gene has CDR1 SNHLY and CDR2 FYNNEI. The trim removed 6 bases at V and 6 bases at J, leaving 10 bases unmatched. The CDR3 spans 14 residues. CDR3 in DNA: TGTGCCAGCAGGCGACAGGGCTCTTCAGATGGCTACACCTTC. Its protein product is CASRRQGSSDGYTF.

The V gene is TRBV10-2, the J gene TRBJ2-7, with D perhaps given as TRBD1 or TRBD2 (5 bases each). With 7 bases removed from V and 2 bases from J, the gap between germline ends came to 15 bases. CDR1 WSHSY and CDR2 SAAADI come from the germline V gene. The CDR3 is 14 amino acids. The DNA of the CDR3 is TGCGCCAGCACCCGGGGCTGGGGAACCTACGAGCAGTACTTC. This encodes CASTRGWGTYEQYF.